The TCR beta chain under discussion was sequenced for a study of cytomegalovirus exposure and HLA in healthy donors. Study-wide findings and caveats: A later analysis found TCR association rates differed by HLA locus, highest for DRB1 and lowest for HLA-C. With further analysis later on, most CMV-associated TCR beta chains appeared HLA-restricted. Earlier findings revealed that most TCR beta V segments proved productive either about 87% or about 30% of the time.

With regard to this clone: Its target is unknown.

V was clipped by 5 bases and J by 7 bases; unmatched bases: 9. CDR1 is LNHNV and CDR2 is YYDKDF in the germline V gene (reference sequence). The CDR3 covers 15 residues. PCR used 60 Vbeta primers and 13 Jbeta primers. The protocol was immunoSEQ multiplex PCR, while the TCRdb copy is restricted to in-frame clones and leaves out a portion. The data hold about 130,000 clones, with 66% observed a single time. The sequenced sample was PBMCs. The chain has TRBV15 and TRBJ1-4; 8 bases line up with TRBD1. This clonotype was obtained from a human donor in good health. The CDR3 loop reads CATSLITGGVEKLFF. The DNA for the CDR3 is TGTGCCACCAGCTTAATAACAGGGGGGGTTGAAAAACTGTTTTTT.